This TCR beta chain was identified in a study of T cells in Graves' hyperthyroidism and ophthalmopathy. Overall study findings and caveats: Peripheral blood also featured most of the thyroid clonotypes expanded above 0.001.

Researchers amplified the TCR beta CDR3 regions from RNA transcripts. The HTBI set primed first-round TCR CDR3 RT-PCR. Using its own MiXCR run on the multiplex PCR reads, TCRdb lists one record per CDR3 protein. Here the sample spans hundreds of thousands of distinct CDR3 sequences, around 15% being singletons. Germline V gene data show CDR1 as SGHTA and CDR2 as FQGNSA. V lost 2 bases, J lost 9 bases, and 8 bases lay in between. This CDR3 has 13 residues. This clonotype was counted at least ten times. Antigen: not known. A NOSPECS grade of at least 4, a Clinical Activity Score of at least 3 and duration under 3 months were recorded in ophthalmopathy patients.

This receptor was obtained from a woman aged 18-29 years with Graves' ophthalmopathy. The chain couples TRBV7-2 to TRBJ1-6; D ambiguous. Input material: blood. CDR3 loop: CASSLRAGSPLHF. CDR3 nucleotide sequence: TGTGCCAGCAGCTTACGGGCGGGTTCACCCCTCCACTTT.